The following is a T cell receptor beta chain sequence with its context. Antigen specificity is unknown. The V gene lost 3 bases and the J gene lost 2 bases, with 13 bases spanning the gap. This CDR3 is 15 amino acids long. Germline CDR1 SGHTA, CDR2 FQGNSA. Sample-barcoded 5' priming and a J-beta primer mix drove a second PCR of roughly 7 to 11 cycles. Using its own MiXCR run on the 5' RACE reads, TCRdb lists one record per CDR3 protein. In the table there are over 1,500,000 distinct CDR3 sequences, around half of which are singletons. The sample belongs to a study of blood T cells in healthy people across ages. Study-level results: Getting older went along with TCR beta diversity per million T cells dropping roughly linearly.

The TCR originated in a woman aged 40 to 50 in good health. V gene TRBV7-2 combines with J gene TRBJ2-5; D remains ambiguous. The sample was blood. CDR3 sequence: CASSFTGPGQETQYF. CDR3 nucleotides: TGTGCCAGCAGCTTTACCGGACCCGGACAAGAGACCCAGTACTTC.